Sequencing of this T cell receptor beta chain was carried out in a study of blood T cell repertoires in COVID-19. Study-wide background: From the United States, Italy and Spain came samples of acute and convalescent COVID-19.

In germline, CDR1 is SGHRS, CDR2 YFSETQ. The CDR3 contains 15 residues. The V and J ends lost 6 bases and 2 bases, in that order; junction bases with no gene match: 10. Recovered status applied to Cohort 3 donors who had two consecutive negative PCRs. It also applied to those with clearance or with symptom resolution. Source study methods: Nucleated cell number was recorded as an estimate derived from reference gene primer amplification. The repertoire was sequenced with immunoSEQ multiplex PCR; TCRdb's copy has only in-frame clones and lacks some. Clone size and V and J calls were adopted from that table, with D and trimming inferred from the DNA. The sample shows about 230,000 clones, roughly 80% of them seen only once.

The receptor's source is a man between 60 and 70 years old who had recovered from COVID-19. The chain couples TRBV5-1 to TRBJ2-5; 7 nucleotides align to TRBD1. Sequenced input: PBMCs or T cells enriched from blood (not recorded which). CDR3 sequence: CASTKLMGQQETQYF. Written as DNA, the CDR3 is TGCGCCAGCACAAAGCTAATGGGACAGCAAGAGACCCAGTACTTC. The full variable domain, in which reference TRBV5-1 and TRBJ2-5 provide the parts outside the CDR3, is KAGVTQTPRYLIKTRGQQVTLSCSPISGHRSVSWYQQTPGQGLQFLFEYFSETQRNKGNFPGRFSGRQFSNSRSEMNVSTLELGDSALYLCASTKLMGQQETQYFGPGTRLLVL.